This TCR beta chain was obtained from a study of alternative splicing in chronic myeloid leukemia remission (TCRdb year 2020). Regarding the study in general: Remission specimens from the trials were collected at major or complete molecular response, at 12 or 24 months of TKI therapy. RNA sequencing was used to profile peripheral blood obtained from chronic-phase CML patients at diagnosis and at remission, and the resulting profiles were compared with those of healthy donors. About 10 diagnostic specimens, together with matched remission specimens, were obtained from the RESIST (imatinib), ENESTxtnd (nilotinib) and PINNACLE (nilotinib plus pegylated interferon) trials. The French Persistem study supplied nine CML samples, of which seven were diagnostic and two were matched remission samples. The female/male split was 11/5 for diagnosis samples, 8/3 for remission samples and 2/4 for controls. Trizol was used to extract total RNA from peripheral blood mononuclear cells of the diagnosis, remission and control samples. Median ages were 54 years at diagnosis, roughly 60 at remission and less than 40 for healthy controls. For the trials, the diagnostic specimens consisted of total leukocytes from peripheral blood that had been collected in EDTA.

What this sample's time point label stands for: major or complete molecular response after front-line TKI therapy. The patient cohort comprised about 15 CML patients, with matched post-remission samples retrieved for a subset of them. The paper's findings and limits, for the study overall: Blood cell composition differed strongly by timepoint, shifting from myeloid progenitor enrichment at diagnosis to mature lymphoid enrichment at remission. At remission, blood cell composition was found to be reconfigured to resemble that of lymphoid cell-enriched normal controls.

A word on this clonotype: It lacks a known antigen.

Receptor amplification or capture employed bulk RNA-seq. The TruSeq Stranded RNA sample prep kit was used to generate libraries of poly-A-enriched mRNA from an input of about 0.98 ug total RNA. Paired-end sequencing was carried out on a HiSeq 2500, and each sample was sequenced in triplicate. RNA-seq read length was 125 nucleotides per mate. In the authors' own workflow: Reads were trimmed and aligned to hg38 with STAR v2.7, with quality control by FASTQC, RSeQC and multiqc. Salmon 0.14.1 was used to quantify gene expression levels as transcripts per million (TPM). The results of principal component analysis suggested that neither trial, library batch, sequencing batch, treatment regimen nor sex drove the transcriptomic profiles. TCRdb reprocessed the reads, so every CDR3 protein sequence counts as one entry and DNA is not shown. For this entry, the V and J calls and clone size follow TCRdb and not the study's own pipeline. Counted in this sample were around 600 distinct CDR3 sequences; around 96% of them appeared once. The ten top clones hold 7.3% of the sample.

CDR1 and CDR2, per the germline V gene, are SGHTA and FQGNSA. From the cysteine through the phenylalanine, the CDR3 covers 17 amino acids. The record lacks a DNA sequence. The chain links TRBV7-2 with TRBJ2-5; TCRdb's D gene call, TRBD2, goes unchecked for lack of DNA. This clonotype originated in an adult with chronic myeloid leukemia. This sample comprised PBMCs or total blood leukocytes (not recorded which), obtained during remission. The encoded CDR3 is CASSRPTSGGDQETQYF.